These 2 T cell receptor beta chains came from one sample sequenced in a study of identical twins. Via MiXCR, TCRdb re-called the 5' RACE reads, giving one row per CDR3 protein. The table has 1.5 million or so distinct CDR3 sequences, about 32% seen once. The sample comprised cord blood. The receptors were gathered from a newborn girl in good health.

The chain employs TRBV3-1 and TRBJ2-1, with TRBD2 matching over 7 bases. The CDR3 sequence is 11 residues long. Looked up from germline, CDR1 is LGHDT and CDR2 is YNNKEL (reference sequence). After removal of 6 bases from V and 13 bases from J, the junction contained 6 bases not matched to a gene. Here the CDR3 reads CASRHGLVQFF. CDR3 coding DNA: TGTGCCAGCAGACACGGACTAGTCCAGTTCTTC.

This clonotype was detected only a few times. This chain connects TRBV27 to TRBJ1-2; tentative D call: TRBD1 (5 bases). The CDR3 totals 14 residues. CDR1 is MNHEY and CDR2 is SMNVEV in the germline V gene (reference sequence). The V and J ends lost 1 base and 6 bases respectively, with 12 bases between them. The CDR3 region has the DNA TGTGCCAGCAGTTTATTTGCCAGGGAGAATGGCTACACCTTC. It translates to CASSLFARENGYTF.